A selection of T cell receptor beta chains follows, all from one sample in a study of blood T cell repertoires in COVID-19. Libraries were prepared by immunoSEQ multiplex PCR; TCRdb keeps only in-frame clonotypes and omits some of them. The table has over 85,000 clones, around 90% seen once. Sequenced sample: peripheral blood. These receptors all stem from a male donor with acute or convalescent COVID-19. CDR3s leave out the opening cysteine and the closing phenylalanine or tryptophan. A D gene is named only where the DNA matches it firmly.

d_call j_call v_call cdr3_length cdr3_aa
NA TRBJ1-3 TRBV5-1 14 ASSLSGGASGNTIY
TRBD1 TRBJ2-4 TRBV2 12 ASSSTGVKNIQY
NA TRBJ2-7 TRBV2 15 ASSDGTWPGSSYEQY
NA TRBJ2-2 TRBV7-6 14 ASSPGRGMNTGELF
NA TRBJ2-7 TRBV23-1 12 ASSQPDRRYEQY
TRBD1 TRBJ1-5 TRBV27 13 ASSSTGGASQPQH
NA TRBJ1-2 TRBV29-1 10 SVEQAIYGYT
NA TRBJ1-1 TRBV5-8 12 ASSLGTVNTEAF
NA TRBJ1-4 TRBV28 13 ASSLQRGTNEKLF
TRBD1 TRBJ1-5 TRBV18 13 ASSPGQDMGQPQH
NA TRBJ2-1 TRBV5-1 13 ASSAGPGVYNEQF
NA TRBJ1-2 TRBV5-5 13 ASSSPDTGGYGYT
NA TRBJ2-6 TRBV30 11 AWEGVGANVLT
TRBD1 TRBJ1-5 TRBV7-2 12 ASSLGTGDQPQH
TRBD2 TRBJ2-7 TRBV11-2 15 ASSLEVGSAGGPKQY
NA TRBJ1-6 TRBV9 13 ASSVVGGHDSPLH
NA TRBJ1-1 TRBV30 11 AYQDSMNTEAF
NA TRBJ2-1 TRBV7-6 15 ASSLAWTRSSYNEQF
NA TRBJ1-1 TRBV28 14 ASSQPGHSMNTEAF
NA TRBJ1-2 TRBV6-1 12 ASSESLFTYGYT
TRBD1 TRBJ1-1 TRBV18 12 ASSRGTGSAEAF
TRBD2 TRBJ2-2 TRBV27 13 ASGGTSGGIRELF
NA TRBJ2-7 TRBV3-1/TRBV3-2 12 ASSQVLNSYEQY
TRBD1 TRBJ1-4 TRBV4-1 14 ASSQGTGGGNEKLF
TRBD1 TRBJ1-5 TRBV2 14 ASSETQGYFSQPQH
TRBD2 TRBJ2-3 TRBV5-3 15 ARSLSPTSGDVDTQY
NA TRBJ1-5 TRBV2 11 ASSGAHSQPQH
TRBD2 TRBJ2-1 TRBV30 11 AWMGLAGYEQF
TRBD1 TRBJ1-3 TRBV7-2 13 ASSTGGQSGNTIY
TRBD1 TRBJ2-7 TRBV7-8 15 ASSLSRFADRGDEQY
NA TRBJ1-1 TRBV20-1 9 SARRGSEAF
NA TRBJ2-5 TRBV14 10 ASSQTQEIQY
TRBD1 TRBJ1-4 TRBV10-3 15 AISEWGQTTTNEKLF
NA TRBJ1-2 TRBV6-1 13 ASSEEGGLPSGYT
TRBD1 TRBJ1-5 TRBV30 11 ASTQGSNQPQH
NA TRBJ1-5 TRBV3-1/TRBV3-2 14 ASSQGRGSGYQPQH
NA TRBJ1-1 TRBV5-1 13 ASSLDPAGNTEAF
NA TRBJ2-2 TRBV5-6 11 ASSGTGRGELF
TRBD2 TRBJ2-1 TRBV7-3 13 ASSLNGEGYNEQF
NA TRBJ1-1 TRBV12-3/TRBV12-4 10 ASSFVRREAF
TRBD2 TRBJ2-5 TRBV7-9 14 ASSSGTSGAQETQY
TRBD1 TRBJ2-7 TRBV6-5 14 ASSFRQGRSSYEQY
NA TRBJ1-5 TRBV3-1/TRBV3-2 13 ASSQDLGSYQPQH
NA TRBJ2-7 TRBV6-2/TRBV6-3 13 ASSTPTAPAYEQY
NA TRBJ1-5 TRBV1 14 TSSQEQPLRNQPQH
TRBD2 TRBJ2-3 TRBV18 16 ASSPEAAGVRGTDTQY
TRBD2 TRBJ2-3 TRBV5-1 16 ASSSGLIAGTSTDTQY
NA TRBJ1-1 TRBV7-9 12 ASSLARGFTEAF
NA TRBJ1-2 TRBV5-4 13 ASSLQGVGNYGYT
TRBD1 TRBJ1-1 TRBV18 16 ASSPLLQGARMNTEAF
NA TRBJ1-4 TRBV7-9 13 ASSAGQTKIEKLF
NA TRBJ1-3 TRBV4-1 13 ASSAVRGPGNTIY
TRBD1 TRBJ2-3 TRBV2 13 ASSPGQARADTQY